The clone carrying this T cell receptor (beta chain) was counted a few times. Its antigen is not known. The CDR3 length is 14 residues. Germline V gene lookup returns CDR1 LGHNA and CDR2 YSLEER. Germline trimming cut 4 bases from V and 7 bases from J; bases unmatched to any gene: 10. This sample is part of a study of T cell repertoires in cytomegalovirus infection. Study results and caveats: HLA-C-restricted, CMV-specific TCR beta clonotypes were dominant ex vivo. Cumulative public TCR beta family frequency identified CMV carriers with the relevant HLA.

From the reads, TCRdb called clonotypes with MiXCR, one entry per CDR3 protein. Of more than 95,000 distinct CDR3 sequences in the sample, roughly a third were seen once. Specimen: CD8+ T cells from cultured PBMCs, collected from culture after CMV antigen stimulation. This rearrangement joins TRBV4-3 to TRBJ2-7; 7 bases map to TRBD1. This clonotype was sampled from a human donor in good health (CMV status not recorded). Some clones in this sample may be carry-over from other donors' samples. The CDR3 region is CASSPLRGQEEQYF. The CDR3 nucleotides read TGCGCCAGCAGCCCCCTCCGTGGACAGGAGGAGCAGTACTTC.